This TCR beta chain was identified in a study of metastatic and nonmetastatic thyroid tumors. Findings and caveats of the study: Reported TCR beta diversity, measured in blood and tumor, was significantly higher for malignant thyroid tumors than for benign nodules.

This clone was found a few times. Its antigen is still unknown. Each patient went into thyroid surgery without having received any treatment. Original methodology: Using the CDR3 differences seen across clinicopathological groups, the authors built a distant-metastasis classifier for papillary thyroid cancer, which was meant to discriminate distant-metastatic patients. With MiXCR, TCRdb called clones anew from the PCR reads. The V and J calls were not made by the authors but by TCRdb's processing. The sample has roughly 5,900 clones, approximately 35% seen once. The CDR3 spans 14 residues. The ends lost 1 base at V and 6 bases at J; junction bases unmatched: 3. CDR1 and CDR2 from the germline V gene are SGHTA and FQGNSA.

The TCR originated in a male donor with papillary thyroid cancer or a benign thyroid nodule (not recorded which). Some clones in this sample may be carry-over from other donors' samples. Sequencing input: adjacent normal tissue. V is TRBV7-2 and J is TRBJ2-7; 10 nucleotides align to TRBD1. CDR3 coding DNA: TGTGCCAGCAGCTTAGGGGACAGGGGCTTCGAGCAGTACTTC. Translated: CASSLGDRGFEQYF. The complete variable domain, with remaining parts taken from reference TRBV7-2 and TRBJ2-7, reads GAGVSQSPSNKVTEKGKDVELRCDPISGHTALYWYRQSLGQGLEFLIYFQGNSAPDKSGLPSDRFSAERTGGSVSTLTIQRTQQEDSAVYLCASSLGDRGFEQYFGPGTRLTVT.